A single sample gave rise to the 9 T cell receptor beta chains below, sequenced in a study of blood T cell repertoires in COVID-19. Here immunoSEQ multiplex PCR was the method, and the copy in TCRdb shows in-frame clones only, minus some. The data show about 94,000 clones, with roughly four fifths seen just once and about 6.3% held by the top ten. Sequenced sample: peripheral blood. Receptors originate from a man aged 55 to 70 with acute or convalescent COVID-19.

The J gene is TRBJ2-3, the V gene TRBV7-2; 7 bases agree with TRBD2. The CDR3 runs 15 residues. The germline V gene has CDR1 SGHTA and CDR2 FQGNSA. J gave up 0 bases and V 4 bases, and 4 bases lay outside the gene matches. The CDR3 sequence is CASSSSGGSTDTQYF. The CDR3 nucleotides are TGTGCCAGCAGCTCATCGGGGGGTAGCACAGATACGCAGTATTTT. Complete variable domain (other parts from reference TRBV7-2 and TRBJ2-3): GAGVSQSPSNKVTEKGKDVELRCDPISGHTALYWYRQSLGQGLEFLIYFQGNSAPDKSGLPSDRFSAERTGGSVSTLTIQRTQQEDSAVYLCASSSSGGSTDTQYFGPGTRLTVL.

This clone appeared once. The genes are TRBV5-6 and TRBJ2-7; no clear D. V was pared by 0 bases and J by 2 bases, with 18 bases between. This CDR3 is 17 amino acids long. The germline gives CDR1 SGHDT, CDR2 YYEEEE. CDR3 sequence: CASSLANQVGWAYEQYF. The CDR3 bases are TGTGCCAGCAGCTTGGCCAATCAGGTAGGCTGGGCCTACGAGCAGTACTTC.

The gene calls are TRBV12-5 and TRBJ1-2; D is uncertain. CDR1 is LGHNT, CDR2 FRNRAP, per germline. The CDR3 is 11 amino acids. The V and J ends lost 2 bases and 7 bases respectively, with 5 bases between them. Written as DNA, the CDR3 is TGTGCTAGTGGTTTGCACGGTGGCTACACCTTC. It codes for CASGLHGGYTF.

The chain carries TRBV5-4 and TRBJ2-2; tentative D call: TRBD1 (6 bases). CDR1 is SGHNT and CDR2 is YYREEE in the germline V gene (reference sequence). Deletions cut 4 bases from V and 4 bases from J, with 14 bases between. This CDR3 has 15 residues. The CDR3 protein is CASSGKQGSTGELFF. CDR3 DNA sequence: TGTGCCAGCAGCGGCAAACAGGGTTCCACCGGGGAGCTGTTTTTT. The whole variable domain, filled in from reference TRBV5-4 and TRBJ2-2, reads ETGVTQSPTHLIKTRGQQVTLRCSSQSGHNTVSWYQQALGQGPQFIFQYYREEENGRGNFPPRFSGLQFPNYSSELNVNALELDDSALYLCASSGKQGSTGELFFGEGSRLTVL.

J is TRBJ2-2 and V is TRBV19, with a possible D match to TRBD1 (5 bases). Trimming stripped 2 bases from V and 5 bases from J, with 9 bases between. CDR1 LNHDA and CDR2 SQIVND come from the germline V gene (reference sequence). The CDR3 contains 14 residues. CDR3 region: CASSIYGATGELFF. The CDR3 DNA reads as TGTGCCAGTAGTATATATGGGGCAACCGGGGAGCTGTTTTTT.

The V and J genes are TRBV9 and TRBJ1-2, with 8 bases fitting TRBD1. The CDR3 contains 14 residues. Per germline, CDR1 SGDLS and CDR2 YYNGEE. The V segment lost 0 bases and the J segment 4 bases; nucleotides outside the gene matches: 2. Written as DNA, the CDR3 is TGTGCCAGCAGCGTAGCAGGGGGCACCTATGGCTACACCTTC. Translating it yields CASSVAGGTYGYTF.

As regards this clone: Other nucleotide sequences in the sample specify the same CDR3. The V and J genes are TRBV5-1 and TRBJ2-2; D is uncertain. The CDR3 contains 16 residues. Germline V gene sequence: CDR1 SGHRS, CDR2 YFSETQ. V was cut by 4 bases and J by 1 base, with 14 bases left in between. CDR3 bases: TGCGCCAGCAGCCGACAACGAAGTGGGAACACCGGGGAGCTGTTTTTT. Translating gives CASSRQRSGNTGELFF.

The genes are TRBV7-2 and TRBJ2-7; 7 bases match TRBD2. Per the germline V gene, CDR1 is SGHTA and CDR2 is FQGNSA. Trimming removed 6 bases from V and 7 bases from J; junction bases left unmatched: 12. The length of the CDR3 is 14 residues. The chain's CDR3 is CASRSTSAEREQYF. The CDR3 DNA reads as TGTGCCAGCAGATCAACTAGCGCCGAAAGGGAGCAGTACTTC. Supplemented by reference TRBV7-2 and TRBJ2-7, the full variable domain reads GAGVSQSPSNKVTEKGKDVELRCDPISGHTALYWYRQSLGQGLEFLIYFQGNSAPDKSGLPSDRFSAERTGGSVSTLTIQRTQQEDSAVYLCASRSTSAEREQYFGPGTRLTVT.

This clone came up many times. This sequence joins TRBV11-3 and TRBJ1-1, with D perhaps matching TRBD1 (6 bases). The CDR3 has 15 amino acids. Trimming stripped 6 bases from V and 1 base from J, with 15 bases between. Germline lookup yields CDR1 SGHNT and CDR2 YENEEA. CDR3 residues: CASSEGGSQNTEAFF. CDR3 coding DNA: TGTGCCAGCAGTGAGGGGGGGAGCCAGAACACTGAAGCTTTCTTT.